A single sample gave rise to the 19 T cell receptor beta chains below, sequenced in a study of molecular identifiers for immune sequencing clone quantification. TCRdb redid the calling of the PCR reads with MiXCR, one entry per CDR3 protein. The table records 100,000 or so distinct CDR3 sequences, around a third of them present only once. The source material was naive CD8+ T cells from blood, with Jurkat cell RNA spiked in. Subset noted: FACS-sorted CD8+CD4-CCR7+CD45RA+ naive T cells. The receptors were sampled from a human donor in good health. Some libraries in this study had Jurkat cell RNA spiked in.

This sequence joins TRBV24-1 and TRBJ1-5; a possible D gene is TRBD1 (5 bases). The V end was cut by 2 bases, the J end by 1 base, with 5 bases between. The germline V gene has CDR1 KGHDR and CDR2 SFDVKD. The CDR3 contains 14 residues. The CDR3 is CATSDYRSNQPQHF. CDR3 DNA sequence: TGTGCCACCAGTGATTACAGGAGCAATCAGCCCCAGCATTTT.

To note about this clonotype: One base away lies a much larger clone, so this may be a sequencing read error. The rearrangement joins TRBV7-2 to TRBJ1-1; 8 bases are a match to TRBD1. Trimming took 4 bases from V and 4 from J; bases not matched to a gene: 5. This CDR3 has 14 amino acids. Germline V gene lookup returns CDR1 SGHTA and CDR2 FQGNSA. CDR3 coding DNA: TGTGCCAGCAGCTCCGGACAGGGCCCCACTGAAGCTTTCTTT. The encoded protein is CASSSGQGPTEAFF.

The chain combines TRBV27 with TRBJ1-1; D is undetermined. The CDR3 has 13 residues. Germline CDR1 MNHEY, CDR2 SMNVEV (reference sequence). V lost 2 bases, J lost 7 bases, and 11 bases lay in between. This CDR3 is CASSLRSVGEAFF. In nucleotides, the CDR3 is TGTGCCAGCAGTTTACGCAGCGTGGGTGAAGCTTTCTTT.

Remarks on this clonotype: A much larger clone differs from this one at a single base, so this may be a read error. The chain employs TRBV20-1 and TRBJ2-2; 7 bases are shared with TRBD1. CDR3 size: 14 residues. The junction had 8 bases not matched to a gene; V was cut back by 6 bases and J by 4 bases. Germline V lookup: CDR1 DFQATT, CDR2 SNEGSKA (reference sequence). The DNA of the CDR3 is TGCAGTGCGAACACAGGGGTGAGCACCGGGGAGCTGTTTTTT. It encodes CSANTGVSTGELFF.

This clonotype was detected a few times. The chain combines TRBV4-3 with TRBJ2-7, with TRBD1 matching over 10 bases. This CDR3 is 15 amino acids long. CDR1 and CDR2 from the germline V gene are LGHNA and YSLEER. The junction had 10 bases not matched to a gene; V was cut back by 6 bases and J by 5 bases. The CDR3 loop reads CASSSGTGVLDEQYF. CDR3 nucleotide sequence: TGCGCCAGCAGTTCTGGGACAGGGGTCTTGGACGAGCAGTACTTC.

In regard to this clonotype: A much larger clone is a single base away; this may be a read error. J is TRBJ2-1 and V is TRBV7-3; D possibly corresponds to TRBD1 (5 bases). This CDR3 comprises 12 residues. Germline loops: CDR1 SGHTA, CDR2 FQGTGA. Written as DNA, the CDR3 is TGTGCCAGCAGCACTCAGGGAAATGAGCAGCTCTTC. Translation gives CASSTQGNEQLF.

To note about this clonotype: The conserved phenylalanine or tryptophan normally closing the CDR3 is absent here, so this likely arose from a read error. The rearrangement joins TRBV7-9 to TRBJ2-6, with D possibly TRBD1 on 6 matching bases. This CDR3 is built from 16 residues. The V gene lost 5 bases and the J gene lost 4 bases, with 15 bases spanning the gap. The V gene's germline CDR1 is SEHNR and CDR2 FQNEAQ (reference sequence). The CDR3 sequence is CASSARTGYGANVLTY. The CDR3 DNA reads TGTGCCAGCAGCGCCCGCACAGGGTACGGGGCCAACGTCCTGACTTAC.

This chain joins TRBV19 and TRBJ2-7; TRBD2 aligns across 7 bases. The germline CDR1 and CDR2 sequences are LNHDA and SQIVND (reference sequence). Trimming cost V 6 bases and J 2 bases; bases outside gene matches: 7. The CDR3 runs to 14 residues. The CDR3 loop reads CASSAYSGTYEQYF. CDR3 nucleotides: TGTGCCAGTAGCGCTTACAGCGGGACCTACGAGCAGTACTTC.

In this sample, this clonotype turned up once. It may be a read error: a sequence one base away is much more abundant. The V and J genes are TRBV2 and TRBJ2-3; maybe TRBD1 (6 bases). This CDR3 contains 19 residues. Germline V CDR1 and CDR2: SNHLY, FYNNEI. This chain's CDR3 is CASSGNGGRQAHSTETQYF. Here the CDR3 DNA reads TGTGCCAGCAGTGGAAATGGGGGCAGACAGGCCCACTCCACAGAAACGCAGTATTTT.

The V call is TRBV12-3 or TRBV12-4, the J call TRBJ2-2, with unresolved D. The CDR3 is 11 residues long. Deletions cut 8 bases from V and 7 bases from J, with 8 bases between. Here the CDR3 reads CASEENGELFF. The DNA for the CDR3 is TGTGCCAGCGAGGAGAACGGGGAGCTGTTTTTT.

The count of this clonotype is one. V is TRBV6-5 and J is TRBJ2-3; D is tentatively TRBD1 or TRBD2 (6 bases each). Germline values: CDR1 MNHEY, CDR2 SVGAGI. The CDR3 is made up of 18 amino acids. The germline V and J ends were trimmed by 5 bases and 3 bases, with 24 bases remaining between them. CDR3 DNA sequence: TGTGCCAGCAGTCATCCCTTCGTGGGGGGCAGGGTAACAGATACGCAGTATTTT. As protein: CASSHPFVGGRVTDTQYF.

This clonotype appeared a few times. The rearrangement uses TRBV9 and TRBJ1-4; D unclear. The CDR3 is made up of 14 amino acids. In germline, CDR1 is SGDLS, CDR2 YYNGEE. V dropped 0 bases and J dropped 8 bases, with 11 bases sitting between them. CDR3 bases: TGTGCCAGCAGCGTAGTAGGAGGCAGCGAAAAACTGTTTTTT. Amino acids: CASSVVGGSEKLFF.

CDR3: CASSPRDNAYEQYF. The CDR3 DNA is TGTGCCAGCAGTCCGAGGGACAACGCCTACGAGCAGTACTTC. This rearrangement joins TRBV28 to TRBJ2-7, with TRBD1 as a possible D gene (6 bases). With 5 bases removed from V and 2 bases from J, the gap between germline ends came to 13 bases. The CDR3 runs 14 residues. The germline gives CDR1 MDHEN, CDR2 SYDVKM.

This clonotype has a single count. A much larger clone lies one base from this, so it may be a read error. This rearrangement joins TRBV7-9 to TRBJ2-7; tentative D call: TRBD1 (6 bases). CDR1 SEHNR and CDR2 FQNEAQ come from the germline V gene (reference sequence). The CDR3 has 14 amino acids. DNA for the CDR3: TGTGTCAGCAGCTCCGACAGGACCTCCTACGAGCAGTACTTC. It codes for CVSSSDRTSYEQYF. The variable domain in full, with the rest retrieved from reference TRBV7-9 and TRBJ2-7, is DTGVSQNPRHKITKRGQNVTFRCDPISEHNRLYWYRQTLGQGPEFLTYFQNEAQLEKSRLLSDRFSAERPKGSFSTLEIQRTEQGDSAMYLCVSSSDRTSYEQYFGPGTRLTVT.

This chain uses TRBV27 with TRBJ2-3; D not certain. The CDR3 loop spans 13 amino acids. Trimming shortened V by 5 bases and J by 0 bases, and 6 bases separated the two germline ends. CDR1 is MNHEY, CDR2 SMNVEV, per germline (reference sequence). The CDR3 region is CASSTQSTDTQYF. The CDR3 DNA reads TGTGCCAGCAGTACCCAGAGCACAGATACGCAGTATTTT.

In its sample, this clonotype was seen a few times. V usage is TRBV10-3 and J usage is TRBJ2-2, with 8 bases fitting TRBD2. This CDR3 has 15 amino acids. Germline CDR1 ENHRY, CDR2 SYGVKD. After removal of 6 bases from V and 6 bases from J, the junction contained 9 bases not matched to a gene. The DNA for the CDR3 is TGTGCCATCAGAGGGAGCGGGAGAAGGGCCGGGGAGCTGTTTTTT. Protein: CAIRGSGRRAGELFF.

Note on this clonotype: Just one base apart from a much larger clone, this may be a read error. J is TRBJ1-1 and V is TRBV12-3 or TRBV12-4, with D maybe TRBD1 (5 bases). The CDR3 has 16 residues. The CDR3 region has the DNA TGTGCCAGCAGTTTCTTCGCAGGGTGGATGAACACTGAAGCTATCTTT. Its protein is CASSFFAGWMNTEAIF.

This clonotype turned up a few times. The rearrangement links TRBV9 to TRBJ2-1; the D is unclear. V lost 5 bases and J 7 bases, leaving 16 bases between the germline ends. The CDR3 contains 14 residues. Germline lookup yields CDR1 SGDLS and CDR2 YYNGEE. The DNA for the CDR3 is TGTGCCAGCAGTCCACCTCTCAGAGTGAATGAGCAGTTCTTC. The encoded protein is CASSPPLRVNEQFF.

This clonotype was detected a few times. The rearrangement uses TRBV10-3 and TRBJ1-2, with D maybe TRBD1 (5 bases). V lost 9 bases and J lost 8, with 16 bases in between. Germline CDR1 is ENHRY and CDR2 is SYGVKD. The CDR3 is 12 amino acids. Written as DNA, the CDR3 is TGTGCCATTGCCCCCGGGAGGGGCGGCTACACCTTC. Translated, it gives CAIAPGRGGYTF.